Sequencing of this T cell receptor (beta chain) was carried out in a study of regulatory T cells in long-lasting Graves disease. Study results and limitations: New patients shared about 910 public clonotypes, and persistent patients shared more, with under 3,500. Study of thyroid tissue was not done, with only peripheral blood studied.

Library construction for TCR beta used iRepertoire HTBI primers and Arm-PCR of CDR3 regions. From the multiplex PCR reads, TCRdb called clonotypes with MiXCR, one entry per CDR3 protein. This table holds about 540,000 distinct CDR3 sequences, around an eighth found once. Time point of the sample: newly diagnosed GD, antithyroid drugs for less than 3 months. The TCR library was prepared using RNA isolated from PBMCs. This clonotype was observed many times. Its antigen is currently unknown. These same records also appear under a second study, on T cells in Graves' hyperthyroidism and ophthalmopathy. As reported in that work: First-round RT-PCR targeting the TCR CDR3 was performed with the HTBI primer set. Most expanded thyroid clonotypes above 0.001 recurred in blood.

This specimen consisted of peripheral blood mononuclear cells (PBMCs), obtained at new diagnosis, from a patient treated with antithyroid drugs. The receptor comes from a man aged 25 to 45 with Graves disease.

The CDR3 loop is CATSDYNPGQGARDTQYF. The CDR3, as DNA: TGTGCCACCAGTGATTACAATCCGGGACAGGGGGCGAGGGATACGCAGTATTTT. The V and J genes are TRBV24-1 and TRBJ2-3, with 12 positions matching TRBD1. Germline loops: CDR1 KGHDR, CDR2 SFDVKD. V gave up 2 bases and J gave up 6 bases; unmatched junction bases: 11. There are 18 residues in the CDR3.